This TCR beta chain comes out of a study of blood T cell repertoires in COVID-19. This clone came up a few times. CDR1 SNHLY and CDR2 FYNNEI come from the germline V gene. V gave up 4 bases and J gave up 2 bases, with 8 bases separating them. The CDR3 contains 13 residues. Measured with immunoSEQ multiplex PCR; TCRdb has only the in-frame clones, and not every one. The table records 160,000 or so clones, about 88% of them present only once. Input material: peripheral blood. The TCR originated in a woman over 75 with acute or convalescent COVID-19. The rearrangement joins TRBV2 to TRBJ1-2, with a weak D call TRBD1 (5 bases). The CDR3 loop reads CASSVQGNYGYTF. Here the CDR3 DNA reads TGTGCCAGCAGTGTGCAGGGCAACTATGGCTACACCTTC.